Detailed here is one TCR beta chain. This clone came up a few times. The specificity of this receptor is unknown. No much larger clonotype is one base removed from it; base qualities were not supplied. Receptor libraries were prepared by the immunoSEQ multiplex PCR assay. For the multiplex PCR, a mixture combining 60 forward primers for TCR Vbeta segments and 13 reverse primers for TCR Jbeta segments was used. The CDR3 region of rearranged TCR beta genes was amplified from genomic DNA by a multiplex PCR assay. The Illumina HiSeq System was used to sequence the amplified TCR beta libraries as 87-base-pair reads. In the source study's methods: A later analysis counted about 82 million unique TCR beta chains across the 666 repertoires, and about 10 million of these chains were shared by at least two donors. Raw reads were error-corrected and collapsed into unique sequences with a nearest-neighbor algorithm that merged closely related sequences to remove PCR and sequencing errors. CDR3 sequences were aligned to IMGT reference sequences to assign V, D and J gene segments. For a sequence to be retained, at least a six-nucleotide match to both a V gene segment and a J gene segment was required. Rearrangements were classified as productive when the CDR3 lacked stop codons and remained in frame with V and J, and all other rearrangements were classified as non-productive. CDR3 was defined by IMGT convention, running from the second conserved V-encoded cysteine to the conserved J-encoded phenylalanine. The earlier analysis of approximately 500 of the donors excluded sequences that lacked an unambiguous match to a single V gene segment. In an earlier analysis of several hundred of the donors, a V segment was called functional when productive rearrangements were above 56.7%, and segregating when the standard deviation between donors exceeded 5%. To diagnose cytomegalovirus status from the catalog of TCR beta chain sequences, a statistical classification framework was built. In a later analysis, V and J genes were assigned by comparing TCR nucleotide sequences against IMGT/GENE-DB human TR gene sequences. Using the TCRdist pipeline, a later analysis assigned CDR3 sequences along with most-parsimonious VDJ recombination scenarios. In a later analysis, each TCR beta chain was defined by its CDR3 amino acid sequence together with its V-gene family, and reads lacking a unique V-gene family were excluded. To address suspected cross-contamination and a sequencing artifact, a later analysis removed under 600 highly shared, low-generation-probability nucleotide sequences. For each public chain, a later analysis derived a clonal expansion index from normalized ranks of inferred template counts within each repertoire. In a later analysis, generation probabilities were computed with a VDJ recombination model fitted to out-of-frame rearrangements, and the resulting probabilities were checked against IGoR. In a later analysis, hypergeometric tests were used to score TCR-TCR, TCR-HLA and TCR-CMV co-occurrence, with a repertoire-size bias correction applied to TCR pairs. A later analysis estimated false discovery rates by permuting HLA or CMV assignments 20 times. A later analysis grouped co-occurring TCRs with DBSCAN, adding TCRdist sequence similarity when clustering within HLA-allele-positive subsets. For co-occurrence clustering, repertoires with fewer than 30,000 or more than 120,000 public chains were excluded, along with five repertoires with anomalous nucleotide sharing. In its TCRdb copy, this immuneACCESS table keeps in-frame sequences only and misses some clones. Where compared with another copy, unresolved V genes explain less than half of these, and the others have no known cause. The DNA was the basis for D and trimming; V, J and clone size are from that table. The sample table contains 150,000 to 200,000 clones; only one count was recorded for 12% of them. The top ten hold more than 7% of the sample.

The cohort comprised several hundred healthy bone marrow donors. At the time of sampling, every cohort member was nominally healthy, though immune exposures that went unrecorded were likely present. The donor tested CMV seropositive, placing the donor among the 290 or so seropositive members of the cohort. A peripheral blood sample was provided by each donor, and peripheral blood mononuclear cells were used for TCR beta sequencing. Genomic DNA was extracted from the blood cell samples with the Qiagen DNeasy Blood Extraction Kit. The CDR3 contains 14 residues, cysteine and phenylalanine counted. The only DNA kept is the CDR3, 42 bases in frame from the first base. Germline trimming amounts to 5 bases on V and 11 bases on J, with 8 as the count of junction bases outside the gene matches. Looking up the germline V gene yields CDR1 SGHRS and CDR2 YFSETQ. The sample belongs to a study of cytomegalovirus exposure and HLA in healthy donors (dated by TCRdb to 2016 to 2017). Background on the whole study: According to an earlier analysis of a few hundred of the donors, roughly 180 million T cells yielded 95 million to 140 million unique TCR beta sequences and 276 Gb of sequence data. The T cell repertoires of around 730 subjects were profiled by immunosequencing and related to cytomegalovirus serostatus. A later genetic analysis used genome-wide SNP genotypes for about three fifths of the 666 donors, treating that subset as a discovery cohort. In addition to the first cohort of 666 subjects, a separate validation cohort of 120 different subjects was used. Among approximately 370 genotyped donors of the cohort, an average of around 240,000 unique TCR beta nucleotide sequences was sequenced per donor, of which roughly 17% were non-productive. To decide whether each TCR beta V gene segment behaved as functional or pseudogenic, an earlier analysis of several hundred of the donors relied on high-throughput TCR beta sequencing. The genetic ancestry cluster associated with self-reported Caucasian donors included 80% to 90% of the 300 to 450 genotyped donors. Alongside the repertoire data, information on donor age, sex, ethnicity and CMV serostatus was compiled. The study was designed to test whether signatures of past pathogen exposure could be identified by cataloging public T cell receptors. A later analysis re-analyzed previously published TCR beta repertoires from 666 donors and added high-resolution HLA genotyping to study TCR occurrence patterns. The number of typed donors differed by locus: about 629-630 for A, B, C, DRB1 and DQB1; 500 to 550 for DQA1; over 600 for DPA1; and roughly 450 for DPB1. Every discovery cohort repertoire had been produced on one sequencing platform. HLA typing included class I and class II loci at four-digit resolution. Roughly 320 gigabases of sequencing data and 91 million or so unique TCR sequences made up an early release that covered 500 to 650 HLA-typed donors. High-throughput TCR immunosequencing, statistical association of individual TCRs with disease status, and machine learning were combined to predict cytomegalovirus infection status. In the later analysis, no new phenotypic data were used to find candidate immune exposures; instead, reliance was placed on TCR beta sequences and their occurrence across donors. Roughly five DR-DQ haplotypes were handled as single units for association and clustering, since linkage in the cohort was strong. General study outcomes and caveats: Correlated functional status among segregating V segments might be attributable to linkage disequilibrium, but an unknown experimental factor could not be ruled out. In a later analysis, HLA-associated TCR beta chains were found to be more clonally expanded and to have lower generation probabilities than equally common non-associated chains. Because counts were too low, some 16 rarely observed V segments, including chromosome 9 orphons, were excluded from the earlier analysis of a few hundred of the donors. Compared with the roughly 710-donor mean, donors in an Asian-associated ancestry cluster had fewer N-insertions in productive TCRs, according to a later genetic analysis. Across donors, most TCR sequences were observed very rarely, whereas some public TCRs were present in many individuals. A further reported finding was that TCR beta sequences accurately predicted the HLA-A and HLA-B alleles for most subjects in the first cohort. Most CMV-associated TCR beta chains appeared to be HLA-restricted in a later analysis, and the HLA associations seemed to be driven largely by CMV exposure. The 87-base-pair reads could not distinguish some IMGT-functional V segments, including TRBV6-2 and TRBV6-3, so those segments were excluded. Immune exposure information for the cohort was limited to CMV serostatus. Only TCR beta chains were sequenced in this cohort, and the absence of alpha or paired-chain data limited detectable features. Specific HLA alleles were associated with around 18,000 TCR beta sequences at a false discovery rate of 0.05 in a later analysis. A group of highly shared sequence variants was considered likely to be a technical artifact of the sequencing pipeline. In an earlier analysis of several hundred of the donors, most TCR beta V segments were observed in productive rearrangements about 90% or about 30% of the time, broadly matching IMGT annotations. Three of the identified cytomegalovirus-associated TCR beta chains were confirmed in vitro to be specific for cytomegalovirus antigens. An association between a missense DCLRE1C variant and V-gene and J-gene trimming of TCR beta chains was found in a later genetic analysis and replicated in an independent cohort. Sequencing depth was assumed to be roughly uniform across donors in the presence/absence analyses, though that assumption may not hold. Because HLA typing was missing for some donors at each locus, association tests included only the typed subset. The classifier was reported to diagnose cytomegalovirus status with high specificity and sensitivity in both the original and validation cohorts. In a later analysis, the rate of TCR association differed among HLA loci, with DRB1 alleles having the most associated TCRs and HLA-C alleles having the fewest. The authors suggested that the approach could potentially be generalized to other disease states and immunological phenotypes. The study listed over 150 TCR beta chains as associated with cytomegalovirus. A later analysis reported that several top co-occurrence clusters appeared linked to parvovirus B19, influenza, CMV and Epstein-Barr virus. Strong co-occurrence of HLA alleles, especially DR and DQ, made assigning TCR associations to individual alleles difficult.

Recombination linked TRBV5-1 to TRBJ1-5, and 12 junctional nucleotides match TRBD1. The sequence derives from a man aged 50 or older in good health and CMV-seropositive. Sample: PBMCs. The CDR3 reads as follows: CASRQGQGAGTQHF. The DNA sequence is TGCGCCAGCAGACAGGGACAGGGGGCCGGGACCCAGCATTTT.